This entry concerns a single T cell receptor (beta chain). The table came from immunoSEQ multiplex PCR; TCRdb's copy has only in-frame clones and leaves some out. The sample carries 65,000 to 70,000 clones, approximately 91% recorded once. This sample was included in a study of lymphopenia after photon versus proton radiotherapy. Germline V lookup: CDR1 SGHAT, CDR2 FQNNGV. The CDR3 loop spans 15 amino acids. V lost 2 bases, J lost 9 bases, and 8 bases stayed unmatched. The chain has TRBV11-2 and TRBJ2-5; 11 bases map to TRBD2. The sample was peripheral blood, taken from a patient treated with photon-based radiotherapy. This sequence was found in a woman aged 70-85 years with pancreatic cancer. The CDR3 DNA follows: TGTGCCAGCAGCTTAACTAGCGGGAGCGTGGGGTCCCAGTACTTC. It translates to CASSLTSGSVGSQYF.